The 17 T cell receptor beta chains listed next were all sequenced from one sample in a study of T cell clones after liver transplantation. The method was immunoSEQ multiplex PCR; TCRdb's version includes in-frame clones alone and lacks a portion of them. The table lists roughly 70,000 clones, roughly nine tenths of them singletons. The specimen comprised CD4+ T cells from blood, sampled before liver transplant. These receptors all stem from a human donor who received a liver transplant.

In this sample, this clone turned up a few times. This CDR3 is CASSPPYGGGAWGYTF. CDR3 DNA: TGTGCCAGCTCACCTCCCTATGGAGGGGGCGCGTGGGGCTACACCTTC. The genes are TRBV18 and TRBJ1-2, with 7 bases matching TRBD1. Trimming took 3 bases from V and 8 from J; bases not matched to a gene: 15. Germline CDR1 is KGHSH and CDR2 is LQKENI. The CDR3 is 16 residues long.

In this sample, this clone turned up a few times. The chain carries TRBV7-2 and TRBJ2-7; TRBD1 agrees at 9 bases. J lost 3 bases, V lost 5 bases, and 8 bases had no gene match. Germline V gene lookup returns CDR1 SGHTA and CDR2 FQGNSA. CDR3 length equals 15 residues. As DNA, the CDR3 is TGTGCCAGCAGCCTGTACAGGGGGCCGGGCTACGAGCAGTACTTC. Protein: CASSLYRGPGYEQYF.

This chain connects TRBV30 to TRBJ1-3, with a weak D call TRBD1 (6 bases). V shed 3 bases and J shed 0 bases, with 9 bases lying between them. Germline V gives CDR1 GTSNPN, CDR2 SVGIG (reference sequence). This CDR3 region has 14 residues. As DNA, the CDR3 is TGTGCCTGGAGAGGACAGTACTCTGGAAACACCATATATTTT. This translates into CAWRGQYSGNTIYF. Filled out from reference TRBV30 and TRBJ1-3, the complete variable domain reads SQTIHQWPATLVQPVGSPLSLECTVEGTSNPNLYWYRQAAGRGLQLLFYSVGIGQISSEVPQNLSASRPQDRQFILSSKKLLLSDSGFYLCAWRGQYSGNTIYFGEGSWLTVV.

The gene calls are TRBV7-8 and TRBJ2-1; D not resolved. V was trimmed by 6 bases and J by 6 bases, leaving 12 bases between them. The CDR3 consists of 13 residues. Germline CDR1 is SGHVS and CDR2 is FQNEAQ. The CDR3 spells CASRDQPINEQFF. CDR3 bases: TGTGCCAGCAGGGACCAGCCTATCAATGAGCAGTTCTTC.

The chain is built from TRBV5-6 and TRBJ2-7; D gene uncertain. Germline CDR1 is SGHDT and CDR2 is YYEEEE. The V and J ends lost 3 bases and 4 bases respectively, with 11 bases between them. The CDR3 contains 13 residues. CDR3 loop: CASSSVSGYEQYF. The CDR3, as DNA: TGTGCCAGCAGCTCGGTATCAGGTTACGAGCAGTACTTC.

The genes are TRBV5-4 and TRBJ2-6; D unclear. V lost 0 bases to trimming and J lost 2 bases, with 0 bases between them. This CDR3 comprises 13 residues. CDR1 and CDR2 from the germline V gene are SGHNT and YYREEE (reference sequence). CDR3 nucleotide sequence: TGTGCCAGCAGCTTGGCTGGGGCCAACGTCCTGACTTTC. This encodes CASSLAGANVLTF.

This clone has only a few counts. The chain couples TRBV18 to TRBJ2-7; TRBD2 matches at 8 bases. Trimming took 8 bases from V and 4 from J; bases not matched to a gene: 10. Germline V CDR1 and CDR2: KGHSH, LQKENI. The CDR3 covers 14 residues. CDR3 amino acids: CASTHSSGSYEQYF. The CDR3 bases are TGTGCCAGCACTCACTCCAGCGGGAGTTACGAGCAGTACTTC.

The gene calls are TRBV6-5 and TRBJ2-3; the match to TRBD2 covers 7 bases. V was clipped by 2 bases and J by 4 bases; unmatched bases: 9. Germline CDR1 reads MNHEY; CDR2 reads SVGAGI. The CDR3 is 16 amino acids. DNA of the CDR3: TGTGCCAGCAGTTACACGGGGGGTGTGGAGGCAGATACGCAGTATTTT. It is translated as CASSYTGGVEADTQYF.

This chain connects TRBV7-3 to TRBJ2-7; 8 bases map to TRBD2. The CDR3 extends over 13 amino acids. Trimming took 2 bases from V and 6 from J; bases not matched to a gene: 3. Germline CDR1 is SGHTA and CDR2 is FQGTGA. The CDR3 nucleotides are TGTGCCAGCAGCTTACGGGAGGGCGGCGAGCAGTACTTC. It translates to CASSLREGGEQYF.

The J gene is TRBJ2-7, the V gene TRBV23-1, with TRBD2 identical over 14 bases. TRBV23-1 is annotated as an ORF whose role is uncertain. V shed 3 bases, J shed 7 bases, and the junction held 11 bases outside the gene matches. This CDR3 has 17 amino acids. The CDR3 is CASSHRLAGGPREEQYF. The CDR3 nucleotides read TGCGCCAGCAGTCATAGACTAGCGGGAGGGCCCCGGGAAGAGCAGTACTTC.

In this sample, this clone turned up a few times. The V gene is TRBV10-2, the J gene TRBJ1-5; tentative D call: TRBD1 (6 bases). The CDR3 length is 12 residues. Germline V gene sequence: CDR1 WSHSY, CDR2 SAAADI. V lost 6 bases and J 9 bases, leaving 12 bases between the germline ends. CDR3 amino acids: CASSGDRRPQHF. CDR3 DNA sequence: TGCGCCAGCAGCGGTGACAGGCGGCCCCAGCATTTT.

J is TRBJ1-5 and V is TRBV6-1, with 9 bases that match TRBD1. This CDR3 has 15 residues. V shed 6 bases, J shed 4 bases, and the junction held 7 bases outside the gene matches. Germline values: CDR1 MNHNS, CDR2 SASEGT. The CDR3 sequence: CASRTPGTGNQPQHF. The CDR3 bases are TGTGCCAGCAGGACCCCCGGGACAGGGAATCAGCCCCAGCATTTT.

The J gene is TRBJ2-2, the V gene TRBV2; 10 nucleotides agree with TRBD1. Germline-derived CDR1 and CDR2 are SNHLY and FYNNEI. CDR3 length equals 14 residues. Losses at the gene ends were 6 bases for V and 5 bases for J; bases not matched to a gene: 3. CDR3 sequence (DNA): TGTGCCAGCAGCCCGGACAGGGGGACCGGGGAGCTGTTTTTT. This translates into CASSPDRGTGELFF.

As concerns this clone: The same CDR3 also results from other DNA sequences found in this sample. The chain uses TRBV5-1 and TRBJ2-3; 9 bases are a match to TRBD2. CDR3 length equals 15 residues. The V segment lost 0 bases and the J segment 3 bases; nucleotides outside the gene matches: 2. The germline V gene has CDR1 SGHRS and CDR2 YFSETQ. In DNA form, the CDR3 reads TGCGCCAGCAGCTTGGGGCTAGCGGGGACAGATACGCAGTATTTT. Translation: CASSLGLAGTDTQYF.

The rearrangement uses TRBV6-1 and TRBJ2-7, with 7 bases aligning to TRBD1. After removal of 3 bases from V and 2 bases from J, the junction contained 4 bases not matched to a gene. This CDR3 is 14 amino acids long. Germline V gene sequence: CDR1 MNHNS, CDR2 SASEGT. CDR3 in DNA: TGTGCCAGCAGTGACGGTACAGGGGCCTACGAGCAGTACTTC. Translated, it gives CASSDGTGAYEQYF.

The rearrangement links TRBV9 to TRBJ2-1; weak D call: TRBD2 (6 bases). CDR1 is SGDLS, CDR2 YYNGEE, per germline. V lost 0 bases to trimming and J lost 5 bases, with 9 bases between them. This CDR3 region has 14 residues. The CDR3 DNA follows: TGTGCCAGCAGCGTAGGGACTACACACAATGAGCAGTTCTTC. Translation: CASSVGTTHNEQFF.

Turning to this clone: At one end, the junction sequence differs from germline, possibly due to a read error. The chain links TRBV5-6 to TRBJ2-1, with TRBD1 matching over 11 bases. Germline V gene lookup returns CDR1 SGHDT and CDR2 YYEEEE. This CDR3 is built from 12 residues. The CDR3: CASSFQPGQGVF. The CDR3 coding sequence is TGTGCCAGCAGCTTCCAACCGGGACAGGGGGTCTTC.